The source of this TCR beta chain is a study of cytomegalovirus exposure and HLA in healthy donors. Study findings and constraints: Associated with cytomegalovirus, according to the listing, were approximately 160 TCR beta chains.

A remark on this clone: Its antigen is not identified. An end of the junction does not agree with germline; a read error may underlie this.

This CDR3 has 15 residues. Germline V gives CDR1 SGHTS, CDR2 YDEGEE. Repertoires were generated with immunoSEQ multiplex PCR, while TCRdb's copy carries only in-frame clones and drops some. Among under 400,000 clones listed, 86% were seen once. The clonotype comes from a woman between 18 and 30 years old in good health and CMV-seronegative. Sample: PBMCs. The chain employs TRBV5-8 and TRBJ2-2; D uncertain. CDR3 amino acids: CASTLVVSYTGELFF. The CDR3 DNA follows: TGTGCCAGCACCTTGGTAGTTTCCTACACCGGGGAGCTGTTTTTT.